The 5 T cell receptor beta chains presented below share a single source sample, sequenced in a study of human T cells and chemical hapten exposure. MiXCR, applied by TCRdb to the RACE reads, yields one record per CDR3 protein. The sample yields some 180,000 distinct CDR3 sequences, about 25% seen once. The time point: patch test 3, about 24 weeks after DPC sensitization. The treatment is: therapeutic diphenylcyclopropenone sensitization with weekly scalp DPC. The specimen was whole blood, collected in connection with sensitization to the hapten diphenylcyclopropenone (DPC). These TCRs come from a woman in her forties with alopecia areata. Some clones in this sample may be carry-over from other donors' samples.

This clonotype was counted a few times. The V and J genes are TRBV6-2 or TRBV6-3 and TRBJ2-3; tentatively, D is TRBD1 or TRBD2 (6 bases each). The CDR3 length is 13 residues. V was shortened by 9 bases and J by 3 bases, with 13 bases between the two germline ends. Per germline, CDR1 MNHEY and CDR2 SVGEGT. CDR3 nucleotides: TGTGCCAGTGAGGGGGAGGTGACAGATACGCAGTATTTT. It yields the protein CASEGEVTDTQYF.

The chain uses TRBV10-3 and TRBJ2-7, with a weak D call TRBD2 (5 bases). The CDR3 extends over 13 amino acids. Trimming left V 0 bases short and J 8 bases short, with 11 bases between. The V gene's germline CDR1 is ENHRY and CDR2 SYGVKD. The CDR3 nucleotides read TGTGCCATCAGTGAGTCGACGGCGGGTAAGCAGTACTTC. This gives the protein CAISESTAGKQYF.

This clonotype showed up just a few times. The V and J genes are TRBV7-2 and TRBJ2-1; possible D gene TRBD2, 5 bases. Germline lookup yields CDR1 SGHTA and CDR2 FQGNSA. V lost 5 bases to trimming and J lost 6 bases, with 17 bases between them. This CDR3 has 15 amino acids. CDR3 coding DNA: TGTGCCAGCAGCCAAGGAAGGACTCCCCTCAATGAGCAGTTCTTC. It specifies CASSQGRTPLNEQFF.

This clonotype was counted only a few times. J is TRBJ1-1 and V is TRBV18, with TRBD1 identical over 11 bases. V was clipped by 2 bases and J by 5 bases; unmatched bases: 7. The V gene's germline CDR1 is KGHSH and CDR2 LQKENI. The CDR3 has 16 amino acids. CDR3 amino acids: CASSPTWTGGGTEAFF. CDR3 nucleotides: TGTGCCAGCTCACCAACTTGGACAGGGGGCGGAACTGAAGCTTTCTTT.

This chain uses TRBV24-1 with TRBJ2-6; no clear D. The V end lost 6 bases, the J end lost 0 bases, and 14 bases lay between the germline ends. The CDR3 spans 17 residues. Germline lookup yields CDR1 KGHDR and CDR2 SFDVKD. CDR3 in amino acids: CATSPTANPSGANVLTF. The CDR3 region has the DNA TGTGCCACCAGTCCTACCGCTAATCCCTCTGGGGCCAACGTCCTGACTTTC.